These 27 T cell receptor beta chains were all obtained from the same sample, sequenced in a study of T cell responses to AZD1222 COVID-19 vaccine (dated by TCRdb to 2020 to 2022). Receptors were amplified or captured by the immunoSEQ multiplex PCR assay. TCRdb retrieved this table from immuneACCESS and kept in-frame rearrangements only. Not all clones are present; in checked studies, unresolved V genes account for under half, and no reason is known for the remainder. The sample yields under 200,000 clones; 88% were counted once. The ten largest clones capture about 24% of the sample. The time point label for this specimen denotes: about 28 days (+/-7) after the second vaccine dose. The material sequenced was peripheral blood, taken 28 days after the second AZD1222 dose. Receptors originate from an adult who received the AZD1222 COVID-19 vaccine.

This chain connects TRBV7-3 to TRBJ2-1, with D hard to call. The V and J ends lost 7 bases and 7 bases respectively, with 8 bases between them. Germline V gives CDR1 SGHTA, CDR2 FQGTGA. CDR3 size: 11 residues. The CDR3 is CASTPRNEQFF. The CDR3 nucleotides are TGTGCCAGCACCCCAAGGAATGAGCAGTTCTTC.

The rearrangement uses TRBV4-3 and TRBJ2-3; 7 bases align to TRBD2. J gave up 2 bases and V 4 bases, and 6 bases lay outside the gene matches. This CDR3 is built from 15 residues. Germline-derived CDR1 and CDR2 are LGHNA and YSLEER. CDR3 bases: TGCGCCAGCAGCCGGGGGAGGGCGATCACAGATACGCAGTATTTT. Amino acids: CASSRGRAITDTQYF.

This chain links TRBV7-8 with TRBJ1-5; no firm D call. The V end lost 4 bases, the J end lost 6 bases, and 16 bases lay between the germline ends. The CDR3 loop spans 15 amino acids. Germline CDR1 reads SGHVS; CDR2 reads FQNEAQ. The DNA for the CDR3 is TGTGCCAGCAGCTCTCAAGACGGAACGGGTCAGCCCCAGCATTTT. This sequence encodes CASSSQDGTGQPQHF. Looking up the rest from reference TRBV7-8 and TRBJ1-5 gives the full variable domain: GAGVSQSPRYKVAKRGQDVALRCDPISGHVSLFWYQQALGQGPEFLTYFQNEAQLDKSGLPSDRFFAERPEGSVSTLKIQRTQQEDSAVYLCASSSQDGTGQPQHFGDGTRLSIL.

This chain links TRBV6-2 or TRBV6-3 with TRBJ1-5; 11 bases agree with TRBD1. CDR1 MNHEY and CDR2 SVGEGT come from the germline V gene. The J segment lost 4 bases and the V segment lost 0 bases, leaving 2 bases of the junction unmatched. The length of the CDR3 is 16 residues. CDR3 DNA: TGTGCCAGCAGTTACTCAAGGGACAGGGGGAATCAGCCCCAGCATTTT. As protein: CASSYSRDRGNQPQHF.

The rearrangement uses TRBV28 and TRBJ2-4; no reliable D call. V lost 6 bases and J lost 3, with 15 bases in between. The germline gives CDR1 MDHEN, CDR2 SYDVKM. The CDR3 contains 15 residues. As DNA, the CDR3 is TGTGCCAGCAGCCAACACTGGACCGACAAAAACATTCAGTACTTC. Its protein product is CASSQHWTDKNIQYF.

The chain joins TRBV19 to TRBJ2-5, with TRBD1 identical over 8 bases. CDR1 LNHDA and CDR2 SQIVND come from the germline V gene (reference sequence). The CDR3 is 14 amino acids. The trim removed 4 bases at V and 4 bases at J, leaving 5 bases unmatched. The CDR3 loop is CASSNQGARETQYF. The CDR3 DNA reads TGTGCCAGTAGTAACCAGGGGGCTAGAGAGACCCAGTACTTC.

V usage is TRBV5-1 and J usage is TRBJ2-5; TRBD2 matches 12 bases. Germline V gene lookup returns CDR1 SGHRS and CDR2 YFSETQ. The CDR3 is 15 residues long. J lost 3 bases, V lost 4 bases, and 4 bases had no gene match. The DNA of the CDR3 is TGCGCCAGCAGCCTAGCGGGAGGGCCTAAAGAGACCCAGTACTTC. Its protein is CASSLAGGPKETQYF.

This chain links TRBV6-4 with TRBJ2-3; D remains ambiguous. The germline V gene encodes CDR1 MRHNA and CDR2 SNTAGT. The length of the CDR3 is 14 residues. Trimming took 6 bases from V and 0 from J, leaving 10 bases between them. DNA for the CDR3: TGTGCCAGCAGCTTAACCTCTAGCACAGATACGCAGTATTTT. Translating gives CASSLTSSTDTQYF.

This clone was picked up a small number of times. This rearrangement joins TRBV5-1 to TRBJ2-7; D perhaps matches TRBD2 (7 bases). The CDR3 loop spans 16 amino acids. V lost 4 bases to trimming and J lost 3 bases, with 20 bases between them. Germline CDR1 reads SGHRS; CDR2 reads YFSETQ. CDR3 sequence: CASSLGGGRFFYEQYF. As DNA, the CDR3 is TGCGCCAGCAGCCTTGGGGGGGGGCGCTTTTTCTACGAGCAGTACTTC.

The gene calls are TRBV12-3 or TRBV12-4 and TRBJ1-2; D call uncertain. The V and J ends lost 6 bases and 12 bases respectively, with 20 bases between them. The CDR3 is 13 residues long. The CDR3, as DNA: TGTGCCAGCAGCCCCCAGTACAGTTTGAGCGACACCTTC. Translating it yields CASSPQYSLSDTF.

This clone was detected a few times. This sequence joins TRBV19 and TRBJ2-4; D uncertain. V lost 6 bases to trimming and J lost 2 bases, with 11 bases between them. The CDR3 extends over 14 amino acids. The germline V gene encodes CDR1 LNHDA and CDR2 SQIVND (reference sequence). CDR3 DNA: TGTGCCAGTAGACCGGGTCTCACCAAAAACATTCAGTACTTC. Translated, it gives CASRPGLTKNIQYF.

CDR3 nucleotides: TGTGCCAGACTCAGACACTTCGGAGATGCAGAGACCCAGTACTTC. It encodes CARLRHFGDAETQYF. This chain joins TRBV25-1 and TRBJ2-5; D is undetermined. The germline V gene has CDR1 MGHDK and CDR2 SYGVNS. The CDR3 totals 15 residues. V was clipped by 9 bases and J by 4 bases, with 21 bases between them.

This chain uses TRBV9 with TRBJ2-1; TRBD2 matches 10 bases. The V gene's germline CDR1 is SGDLS and CDR2 YYNGEE. This CDR3 comprises 15 residues. J lost 2 bases, V lost 5 bases, and 4 bases had no gene match. The CDR3 nucleotides are TGTGCCAGCAGTTTACTAGCGGGAACCTACAATGAGCAGTTCTTC. The encoded protein is CASSLLAGTYNEQFF. The full variable domain, with the rest looked up from reference TRBV9 and TRBJ2-1, is DSGVTQTPKHLITATGQRVTLRCSPRSGDLSVYWYQQSLDQGLQFLIQYYNGEERAKGNILERFSAQQFPDLHSELNLSSLELGDSALYFCASSLLAGTYNEQFFGPGTRLTVL.

The genes are TRBV6-2 or TRBV6-3 and TRBJ2-7; no definite D call. V lost 5 bases to trimming and J lost 4 bases, with 9 bases between them. In germline, CDR1 is MNHEY, CDR2 SVGEGT. CDR3 size: 12 residues. The CDR3 loop reads CASSDPQYEQYF. The CDR3 bases are TGTGCCAGCAGTGACCCCCAATACGAGCAGTACTTC.

CDR3 region: CASSLSPGEGEAFF. CDR3 DNA sequence: TGTGCCAGCAGCTTAAGTCCGGGGGAAGGAGAAGCTTTCTTT. The rearrangement joins TRBV7-3 to TRBJ1-1, with D perhaps matching TRBD1 (5 bases). V lost 1 base and J lost 8, with 14 bases in between. The CDR3 has 14 amino acids. Germline CDR1 is SGHTA and CDR2 is FQGTGA. The full variable domain, in which reference TRBV7-3 and TRBJ1-1 provide the parts outside the CDR3, is GAGVSQTPSNKVTEKGKYVELRCDPISGHTALYWYRQSLGQGPEFLIYFQGTGAADDSGLPNDRFFAVRPEGSVSTLKIQRTERGDSAVYLCASSLSPGEGEAFFGQGTRLTVV.

This clone has only a few counts. The chain combines TRBV6-2 or TRBV6-3 with TRBJ1-2; possibly TRBD1 for D (5 bases). Trimming shortened V by 1 base and J by 2 bases, and 8 bases separated the two germline ends. Germline V gene sequence: CDR1 MNHEY, CDR2 SVGEGT. This CDR3 has 14 residues. The CDR3 here is CASSYYQGNYGYTF. The CDR3 bases are TGTGCCAGCAGTTACTACCAGGGCAACTATGGCTACACCTTC.

The chain has TRBV5-3 and TRBJ2-1; 7 nucleotides line up with TRBD2. TRBV5-3 is designated an ORF whose function remains uncertain. V shed 1 base, J shed 5 bases, and the junction held 3 bases outside the gene matches. This CDR3 has 14 amino acids. CDR3 bases: TGTGCCAGAAGCTTGAACCTAGCGGACAATGAGCAGTTCTTC. As protein: CARSLNLADNEQFF.

J is TRBJ1-1 and V is TRBV18; 8 nucleotides line up with TRBD1. Germline CDR1 KGHSH, CDR2 LQKENI. This CDR3 contains 15 residues. The junction had 7 bases not matched to a gene; V was cut back by 3 bases and J by 4 bases. CDR3 sequence reads: CASSPIRGQTTEAFF. CDR3 nucleotides: TGTGCCAGCTCACCGATCAGGGGGCAAACCACTGAAGCTTTCTTT.

The chain couples TRBV7-9 to TRBJ1-1; 7 positions match TRBD1. CDR1 is SEHNR, CDR2 FQNEAQ, per germline (reference sequence). V shed 1 base, J shed 0 bases, and the junction held 5 bases outside the gene matches. The CDR3 has 16 residues. CDR3 nucleotides: TGTGCCAGCAGCTTAGGGGGAGGGGGCATGAACACTGAAGCTTTCTTT. This translates into CASSLGGGGMNTEAFF.

The chain recombines TRBV24-1 with TRBJ2-1; 8 nucleotides agree with TRBD2. CDR1 and CDR2 (germline): KGHDR, SFDVKD. J was trimmed by 8 bases and V by 9 bases; bases with no gene match: 11. The CDR3 extends over 14 amino acids. CDR3 amino acids: CATPGRAWKDEQFF. For the CDR3, the DNA is TGTGCCACCCCCGGGAGGGCCTGGAAGGATGAGCAGTTCTTC.

This clone was observed a handful of times. V and J are TRBV12-3 or TRBV12-4 and TRBJ1-2; tentative D call: TRBD1 (5 bases). The CDR3 is 13 amino acids. The V end was cut by 1 base, the J end by 4 bases, with 7 bases between. The CDR3 DNA reads as TGTGCCAGCAGTTTAGGGCAGGGCTATGGCTACACCTTC. Amino acids: CASSLGQGYGYTF.

The V gene is TRBV7-9, the J gene TRBJ2-7; TRBD2 matches at 7 bases. V lost 7 bases and J lost 5; bases outside the gene matches: 5. The CDR3 totals 12 residues. Germline values: CDR1 SEHNR, CDR2 FQNEAQ (reference sequence). The CDR3, as DNA: TGTGCCAGCACCCCGGGGGGAAACGAGCAGTACTTC. Protein sequence: CASTPGGNEQYF.

The genes are TRBV7-3 and TRBJ2-2, with TRBD1 identical over 8 bases. Germline trimming cut 4 bases from V and 6 bases from J; bases unmatched to any gene: 4. Germline CDR1 and CDR2: SGHTA and FQGTGA. The CDR3 length is 14 residues. The CDR3 loop is CASSYQGASGELFF. CDR3 nucleotide sequence: TGTGCCAGCAGCTACCAGGGGGCTTCCGGGGAGCTGTTTTTT.

This chain joins TRBV6-6 and TRBJ2-7; 8 nucleotides match TRBD1. The germline V gene has CDR1 MNHNY and CDR2 SVGAGI (reference sequence). This CDR3 is 15 amino acids long. V trimming: 4 bases; J trimming: 6 bases; junction bases outside the gene matches: 11. The CDR3 sequence: CASSSPGGNPREQYF. CDR3 DNA sequence: TGTGCCAGCAGTTCCCCAGGGGGCAACCCCCGCGAGCAGTACTTC.

This chain links TRBV4-3 with TRBJ2-7; TRBD2 matches 8 bases. Germline trimming cut 0 bases from V and 3 bases from J; bases unmatched to any gene: 4. Germline V gene lookup returns CDR1 LGHNA and CDR2 YSLEER. The CDR3 loop spans 15 amino acids. CDR3 nucleotides: TGCGCCAGCAGCCAAGAGCGGGAGGTAGTCTACGAGCAGTACTTC. This translates into CASSQEREVVYEQYF.

The rearrangement uses TRBV9 and TRBJ2-2; TRBD2 matches 12 bases. V was clipped by 3 bases and J by 2 bases; unmatched bases: 11. This CDR3 is 19 amino acids long. Germline CDR1 SGDLS, CDR2 YYNGEE. The CDR3 loop reads CASSARTSGVIDNTGELFF. For the CDR3, the DNA is TGTGCCAGCAGCGCTCGGACTAGCGGGGTGATAGACAACACCGGGGAGCTGTTTTTT. The whole variable domain, remainder taken from reference TRBV9 and TRBJ2-2, is DSGVTQTPKHLITATGQRVTLRCSPRSGDLSVYWYQQSLDQGLQFLIQYYNGEERAKGNILERFSAQQFPDLHSELNLSSLELGDSALYFCASSARTSGVIDNTGELFFGEGSRLTVL.

The gene calls are TRBV6-5 and TRBJ2-3; the D is unclear. V lost 7 bases and J 10 bases, leaving 15 bases between the germline ends. Germline V gene sequence: CDR1 MNHEY, CDR2 SVGAGI. This CDR3 comprises 12 residues. CDR3 in DNA: TGTGCCAGCATGAAAATGGAGAGTGCGCAGTATTTT. Protein product: CASMKMESAQYF.